What follows describes a single TCR beta chain. The source of the sample is a study of blood T cell repertoires in COVID-19. Study-wide context: The samples span acute and convalescent COVID-19 from the United States, Italy and Spain. In each case, the material was cDNA or gDNA derived from T cells, B-cell-depleted T cells, or PBMCs.

This CDR3 is 14 amino acids long. V lost 3 bases and J 7 bases, leaving 12 bases between the germline ends. Germline CDR1 reads MRHNA; CDR2 reads SNTAGT. Seattle participants joined during active infection and were tracked over time. Method: immunoSEQ multiplex PCR; TCRdb's copy keeps in-frame clones and lacks some. Here the sample spans 350,000 or so clones, around nine tenths being singletons. The receptor comes from a woman aged 55-75 years with COVID-19, enrolled during active disease. The rearrangement uses TRBV6-4 and TRBJ1-4, with D possibly being TRBD1 (5 bases). The sample comprised peripheral blood. The chain's CDR3 is CASSEDQGGEKLFF. The CDR3 DNA reads as TGTGCCAGCAGTGAGGACCAGGGTGGTGAAAAACTGTTTTTT.